The entry that follows covers one T cell receptor beta chain sequence. The entry originates in a study of T cell changes during pregnancy in multiple sclerosis. This table comes from immunoSEQ multiplex PCR, and its TCRdb copy is limited to in-frame clones, with some not included. The table has around 68,000 clones, around nine tenths seen once; the top ten hold 0.43%. This CDR3 is 15 amino acids long. The sequence derives from a female donor with multiple sclerosis, enrolled in a pregnancy study. This chain connects TRBV21-1 to TRBJ1-1. TRBV21-1 is described as a pseudogene. The sample was CD4+ T cells from peripheral blood mononuclear cells, taken before pregnancy. The CDR3 coding sequence is TGTGCCAGCAGCAAAGTGACTAAGAGGAACACTGAAGCTTTCTTT. Its translation is CASSKVTKRNTEAFF.